The rows below give T cell receptor beta chains drawn from one sample of a study of monozygotic twins with inflammatory bowel disease. TCRdb reprocessed the 5' RACE reads and reports one entry per CDR3 protein, with no DNA. Recorded for this sample: 440,000 or so distinct CDR3 sequences. Sequenced: blood. All receptors derive from a human donor with ulcerative colitis or Crohn's disease, or a healthy co-twin of an affected twin (not recorded which). The CDR3 runs from the conserved cysteine through the conserved F or W. The order of the fields is CDR3 protein, J gene, V gene.

CASSPPGLAVSHSGELFF,TRBJ2-2,TRBV18
CATSAGENTEAFF,TRBJ1-1,TRBV24-1
CASSTGDQDTQYF,TRBJ2-3,TRBV2
CASSFVGLDPTDTQYF,TRBJ2-3,TRBV11-2
CASNLDRANTGELFF,TRBJ2-2,TRBV11-2
CASESSGRQYF,TRBJ2-3,TRBV7-9
CASSLHSGTPGAQYF,TRBJ2-5,TRBV2
CAWIRERGKQFF,TRBJ2-1,TRBV30
CSVEDPGTGRPEQYF,TRBJ2-7,TRBV29-1
CASSGGQVKETQYF,TRBJ2-5,TRBV7-6
CASSPPGGRAQDTQYF,TRBJ2-3,TRBV7-9
CASSERVAGGFYNEQFF,TRBJ2-1,TRBV2
CASNQFYSNQPQHF,TRBJ1-5,TRBV19
CASSEYTRGMNTEAFF,TRBJ1-1,TRBV25-1
CASSLNTLQLTEAFF,TRBJ1-1,TRBV6-1
CASKGLRLATNEKLFF,TRBJ1-4,TRBV2
CASSDQTGVNTEAFF,TRBJ1-1,TRBV25-1
CASSVLSVANTGELFF,TRBJ2-2,TRBV5-1
CASSQVAVAYQETQYF,TRBJ2-5,TRBV4-2
CATSTGGQTYEQYF,TRBJ2-7,TRBV30
CASSFRIEQGTPREQYF,TRBJ2-7,TRBV5-1
CSADRSYYEQYF,TRBJ2-7,TRBV20-1
CASSKGTVPEAFF,TRBJ1-1,TRBV25-1
CAWTVNSPLHF,TRBJ1-6,TRBV30
CASSLEGIGGTPLHF,TRBJ1-6,TRBV7-9
CSARIASTDTQYF,TRBJ2-3,TRBV20-1
CSARDTSAENTQYF,TRBJ2-3,TRBV20-1
CASRGPGQTEF,TRBJ2-1,TRBV27
CSASPPAISYNSPLHF,TRBJ1-6,TRBV20-1
CASSLDRSYEQYF,TRBJ2-7,TRBV2
CASSITPDGVWFF,TRBJ2-1,TRBV2
CASSQVPKTTLSGNTIYF,TRBJ1-3,TRBV14
CASSFSDGVNSPLHF,TRBJ1-6,TRBV5-1
CASSLAPTTQPQHF,TRBJ1-5,TRBV12-3/TRBV12-4
CASSLERPSGWRNEQYF,TRBJ2-7,TRBV7-9